Listed below are T cell receptor beta chains from one sample, sequenced in a study of blood T cell repertoires in COVID-19. Libraries were prepared by immunoSEQ multiplex PCR; TCRdb keeps only in-frame clonotypes and omits some of them. The repertoire holds fewer than 250,000 clones, around 80% seen once, with 2.9% in the top ten. The sample consisted of peripheral blood. The receptors come from a man aged 45-65 years with active or convalescent COVID-19. CDR3s include the opening cysteine and the closing phenylalanine or tryptophan. Fields, in order: D gene, V gene, J gene, clone size, CDR3 protein, CDR3 DNA. A D gene is named only where the DNA matches it firmly. Clone size is shown for a subset of rows, as once, few, many or a class of expanded clone.

>-|TRBV18|TRBJ1-2|-
CASSPGLEPLLYTF
TGTGCCAGCTCACCCGGACTGGAGCCTTTACTCTACACCTTC
>TRBD1|TRBV19|TRBJ2-3|few
CATQDRDADTQYF
TGTGCCACCCAGGACAGGGACGCAGATACGCAGTATTTT
>TRBD1|TRBV19|TRBJ1-2|-
CASSLDRDYGYTF
TGTGCCAGTAGCCTGGACAGGGACTATGGCTACACCTTC
>TRBD1|TRBV5-4|TRBJ1-4|-
CASSQETGGPEKLFF
TGTGCCAGCAGCCAAGAGACAGGGGGACCGGAAAAACTGTTTTTT
>-|TRBV25-1|TRBJ2-5|once
CASSESLGRAETQYF
TGTGCCAGCAGTGAATCGCTGGGGAGAGCGGAGACCCAGTACTTC
>-|TRBV5-8|TRBJ2-7|-
CASSPQLGHSYEQYF
TGTGCCAGCAGCCCCCAGCTAGGTCACTCCTACGAGCAGTACTTC
>-|TRBV30|TRBJ2-2|-
CAWSVLRGTGELFF
TGTGCCTGGAGTGTACTTCGGGGCACCGGGGAGCTGTTTTTT
>TRBD1|TRBV30|TRBJ2-2|once
CAWDRGPTGELFF
TGTGCCTGGGACAGGGGGCCCACCGGGGAGCTGTTTTTT
>-|TRBV7-8|TRBJ1-3|-
CASSLMGPFSGNTIYF
TGTGCCAGCAGCTTAATGGGCCCGTTCTCTGGAAACACCATATATTTT
>-|TRBV21-1|TRBJ2-5|-
CASSKARGQGKETQYF
TGTGCCAGCAGCAAAGCGCGTGGACAGGGGAAAGAGACCCAGTACTTC
>-|TRBV5-6|TRBJ2-4|once
CASSFDLKNIQYF
TGTGCCAGCAGCTTCGACTTAAAAAACATTCAGTACTTC
>TRBD1|TRBV28|TRBJ1-4|once
CASSFGGQEKLFF
TGTGCCAGCAGTTTCGGGGGACAGGAAAAACTGTTTTTT
>TRBD1|TRBV15|TRBJ2-7|-
CATSRGTASYEQYF
TGTGCCACCAGCAGGGGGACAGCCTCCTACGAGCAGTACTTC
>-|TRBV3-1/TRBV3-2|TRBJ1-5|-
CASSQGGQPQHF
TGTGCCAGCAGCCAAGGAGGCCAGCCCCAGCATTTT
>TRBD2|TRBV7-9|TRBJ2-3|-
CASSFGGATDTQYF
TGTGCCAGCAGCTTCGGGGGGGCAACAGATACGCAGTATTTT
>TRBD1|TRBV24-1|TRBJ1-1|-
CATYGQGKRGVEAFF
TGTGCCACCTATGGACAGGGTAAGAGGGGTGTTGAAGCTTTCTTT